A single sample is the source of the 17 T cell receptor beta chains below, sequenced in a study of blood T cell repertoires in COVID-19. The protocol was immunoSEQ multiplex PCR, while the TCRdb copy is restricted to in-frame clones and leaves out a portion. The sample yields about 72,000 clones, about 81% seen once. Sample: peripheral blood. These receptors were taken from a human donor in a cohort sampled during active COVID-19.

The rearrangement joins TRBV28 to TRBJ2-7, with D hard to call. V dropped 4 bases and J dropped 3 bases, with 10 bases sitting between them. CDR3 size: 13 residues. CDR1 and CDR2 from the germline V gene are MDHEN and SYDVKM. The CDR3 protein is CASSSTLLYEQYF. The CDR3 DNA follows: TGTGCCAGCAGTTCAACCCTACTCTACGAGCAGTACTTC.

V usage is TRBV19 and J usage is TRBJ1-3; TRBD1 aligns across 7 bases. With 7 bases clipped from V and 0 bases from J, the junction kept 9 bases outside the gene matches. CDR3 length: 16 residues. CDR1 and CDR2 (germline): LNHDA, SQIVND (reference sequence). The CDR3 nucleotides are TGTGCCAGTACCAGGGGGACAGCGAGCTCTGGAAACACCATATATTTT. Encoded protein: CASTRGTASSGNTIYF.

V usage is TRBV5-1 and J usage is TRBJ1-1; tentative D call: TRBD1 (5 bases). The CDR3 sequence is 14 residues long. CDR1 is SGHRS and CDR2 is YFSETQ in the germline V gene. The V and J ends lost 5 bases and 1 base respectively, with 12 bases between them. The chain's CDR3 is CASSLDSWNTEAFF. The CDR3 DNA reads TGCGCCAGCAGTTTAGACAGCTGGAACACTGAAGCTTTCTTT.

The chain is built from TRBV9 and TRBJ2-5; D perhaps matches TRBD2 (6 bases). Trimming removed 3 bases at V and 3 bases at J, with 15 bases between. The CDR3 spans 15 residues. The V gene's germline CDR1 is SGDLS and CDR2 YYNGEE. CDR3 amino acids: CASSGLAASKETQYF. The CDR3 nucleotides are TGTGCCAGCAGCGGATTAGCGGCTAGCAAAGAGACCCAGTACTTC.

CDR3 in DNA: TGCGCCAGCAGTGAGTCACGCGGGGGGGGTAATGAGCAGTTCTTC. It yields the protein CASSESRGGGNEQFF. This chain connects TRBV10-1 to TRBJ2-1; 9 positions agree with TRBD2. The germline CDR1 and CDR2 sequences are WNHNN and SYGVQD (reference sequence). CDR3 length equals 15 residues. V shed 0 bases and J 7 bases; nucleotides not matched to a gene: 4.

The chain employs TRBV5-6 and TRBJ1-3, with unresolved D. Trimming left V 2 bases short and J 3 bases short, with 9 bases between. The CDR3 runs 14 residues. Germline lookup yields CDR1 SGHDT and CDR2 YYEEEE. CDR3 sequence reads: CASSFLEYGNTIYF. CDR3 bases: TGTGCCAGCAGCTTCCTCGAGTATGGAAACACCATATATTTT.

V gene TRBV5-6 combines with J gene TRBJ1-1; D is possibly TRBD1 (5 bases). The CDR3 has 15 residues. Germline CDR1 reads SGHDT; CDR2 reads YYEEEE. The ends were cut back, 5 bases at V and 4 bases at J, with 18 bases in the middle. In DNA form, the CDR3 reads TGTGCCAGCAGTTCCCACGGGGGGGTACTCACTGAAGCTTTCTTT. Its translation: CASSSHGGVLTEAFF.

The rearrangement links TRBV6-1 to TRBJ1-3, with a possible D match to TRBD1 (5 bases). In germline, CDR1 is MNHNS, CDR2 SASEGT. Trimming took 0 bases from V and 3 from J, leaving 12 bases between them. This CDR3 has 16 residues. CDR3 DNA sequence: TGTGCCAGCAGTGAAGCCAGGGCTTCTTTTGGAAACACCATATATTTT. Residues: CASSEARASFGNTIYF.

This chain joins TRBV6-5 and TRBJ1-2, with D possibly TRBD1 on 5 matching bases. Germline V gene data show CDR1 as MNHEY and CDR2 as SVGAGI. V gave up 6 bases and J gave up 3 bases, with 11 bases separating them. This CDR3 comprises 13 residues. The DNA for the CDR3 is TGTGCCAGCAGAAGGGGCCAGCACTATGGCTACACCTTC. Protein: CASRRGQHYGYTF.

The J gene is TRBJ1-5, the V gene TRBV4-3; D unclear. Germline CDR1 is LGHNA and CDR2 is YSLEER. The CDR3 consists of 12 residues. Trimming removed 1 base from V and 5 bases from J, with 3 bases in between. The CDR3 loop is CASSQGDQPQHF. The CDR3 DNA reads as TGCGCCAGCAGCCAAGGAGATCAGCCCCAGCATTTT.

The CDR3 protein is CASSSTLQTGSVETQYF. The CDR3 DNA sequence: TGTGCCAGCAGCTCAACCCTACAAACAGGGTCGGTAGAGACCCAGTACTTC. The chain recombines TRBV7-6 with TRBJ2-5; D possibly corresponds to TRBD1 (6 bases). This CDR3 is built from 17 residues. Trimming stripped 4 bases from V and 4 bases from J, with 22 bases between. Looked up from germline, CDR1 is SGHVS and CDR2 is FNYEAQ.

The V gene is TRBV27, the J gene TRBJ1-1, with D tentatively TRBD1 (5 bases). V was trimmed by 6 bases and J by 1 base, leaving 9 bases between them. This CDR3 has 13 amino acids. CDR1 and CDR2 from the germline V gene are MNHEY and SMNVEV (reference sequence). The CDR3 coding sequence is TGTGCCAGCAGCCAGCAGGGGAACACTGAAGCTTTCTTT. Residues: CASSQQGNTEAFF.

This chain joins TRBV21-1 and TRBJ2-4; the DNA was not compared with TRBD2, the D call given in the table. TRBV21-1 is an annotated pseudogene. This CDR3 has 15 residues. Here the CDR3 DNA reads TGTGCCATCCCATGGGGGGGGCTAGCCAAAAACATTCAGTACTTC. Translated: CAIPWGGLAKNIQYF.

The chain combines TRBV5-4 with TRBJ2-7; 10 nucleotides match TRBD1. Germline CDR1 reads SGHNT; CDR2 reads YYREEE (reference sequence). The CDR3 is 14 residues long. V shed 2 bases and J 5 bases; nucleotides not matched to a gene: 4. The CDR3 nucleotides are TGTGCCAGCAGCTTAGGGACAGGGGATGACGAGCAGTACTTC. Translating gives CASSLGTGDDEQYF.

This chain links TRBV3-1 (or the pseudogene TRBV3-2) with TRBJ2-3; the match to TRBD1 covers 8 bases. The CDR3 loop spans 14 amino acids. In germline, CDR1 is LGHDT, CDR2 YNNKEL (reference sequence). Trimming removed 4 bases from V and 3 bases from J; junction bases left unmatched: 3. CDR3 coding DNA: TGTGCCAGCAGCCCCCGACAGGGGACAGATACGCAGTATTTT. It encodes CASSPRQGTDTQYF.

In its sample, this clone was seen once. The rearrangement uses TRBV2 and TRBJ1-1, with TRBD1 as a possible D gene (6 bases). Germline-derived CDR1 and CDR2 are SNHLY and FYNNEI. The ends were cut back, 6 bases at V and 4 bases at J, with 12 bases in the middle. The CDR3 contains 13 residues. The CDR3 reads CASSLGGGTEAFF. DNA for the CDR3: TGTGCCAGCAGCCTAGGGGGTGGCACTGAAGCTTTCTTT.

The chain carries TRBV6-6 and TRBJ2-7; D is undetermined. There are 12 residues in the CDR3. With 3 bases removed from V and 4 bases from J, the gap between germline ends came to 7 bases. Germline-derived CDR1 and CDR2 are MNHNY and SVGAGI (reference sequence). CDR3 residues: CASSYSDYEQYF. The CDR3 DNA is TGTGCCAGCAGTTATTCAGATTACGAGCAGTACTTC.